These 6 T cell receptor beta chains originate from one sample sequenced in a study of technical replicates of blood from a handful of donors. The method was immunoSEQ multiplex PCR; TCRdb's version includes in-frame clones alone and lacks a portion of them. The table lists 83,000 or so clones, roughly 92% of them singletons. The material sequenced was T cells isolated from PBMCs. The receptors originated from a human donor in good health.

The V gene is TRBV28, the J gene TRBJ2-7; D unclear. The ends were cut back, 7 bases at V and 6 bases at J, with 19 bases in the middle. The CDR3 has 14 amino acids. From germline, CDR1 is MDHEN and CDR2 SYDVKM. CDR3 coding DNA: TGTGCCAGCATAGAGAGATCCTCGCTCTCCGAGCAGTACTTC. Its translation is CASIERSSLSEQYF.

The genes are TRBV15 and TRBJ2-5; a weak D match, TRBD2 (6 bases). The ends were cut back, 0 bases at V and 4 bases at J, with 18 bases in the middle. The CDR3 is made up of 17 amino acids. CDR1 is LNHNV and CDR2 is YYDKDF in the germline V gene (reference sequence). CDR3 nucleotides: TGTGCCACCAGCAGAGATCTGTCGGGAGCCTTGGGAGAGACCCAGTACTTC. Its translation: CATSRDLSGALGETQYF.

This clone was recorded only once. V and J are TRBV10-2 and TRBJ1-2; D may be TRBD1 (6 bases). Deletions cut 5 bases from V and 2 bases from J, with 9 bases between. The CDR3 loop spans 13 amino acids. Per germline, CDR1 WSHSY and CDR2 SAAADI. In DNA form, the CDR3 reads TGCGCCAGCAGTTCCGACAGGAACTATGGCTACACCTTC. Amino acids: CASSSDRNYGYTF.

The CDR3 region is CASSPRGGSNQPQHF. The CDR3, as DNA: TGTGCCAGCAGCCCTCGGGGGGGTAGCAATCAGCCCCAGCATTTT. This chain links TRBV7-6 with TRBJ1-5, with TRBD1 as a possible D gene (5 bases). Germline CDR1 is SGHVS and CDR2 is FNYEAQ. The CDR3 has 15 amino acids. The V gene lost 5 bases and the J gene lost 0 bases, with 11 bases spanning the gap.

V and J are TRBV25-1 and TRBJ2-1, with TRBD1 identical over 7 bases. CDR3 size: 17 residues. CDR1 and CDR2 from the germline V gene are MGHDK and SYGVNS. Unmatched junction bases numbered 8, after V lost 2 bases and J lost 1 base. The DNA of the CDR3 is TGTGCCAGCAGTGAAGCAGGGGGTTCGGGGTCCTACAATGAGCAGTTCTTC. It is translated as CASSEAGGSGSYNEQFF.

CDR3 sequence: CASSFASTGGAFF. CDR3 DNA sequence: TGTGCCAGCAGCTTCGCGTCTACAGGGGGAGCTTTCTTT. The chain recombines TRBV7-2 with TRBJ1-1, with 8 positions matching TRBD1. Looked up from germline, CDR1 is SGHTA and CDR2 is FQGNSA. The CDR3 has 13 amino acids. V lost 3 bases to trimming and J lost 10 bases; unmatched junction nucleotides: 7. The full variable domain, completed using reference TRBV7-2 and TRBJ1-1, is GAGVSQSPSNKVTEKGKDVELRCDPISGHTALYWYRQSLGQGLEFLIYFQGNSAPDKSGLPSDRFSAERTGGSVSTLTIQRTQQEDSAVYLCASSFASTGGAFFGQGTRLTVV.